Listed below are T cell receptor beta chains from one sample, sequenced in a study of cytomegalovirus exposure and HLA in healthy donors. Only in-frame clones appear in the TCRdb table, and some are missing; sequencing was by immunoSEQ multiplex PCR. The repertoire holds more than 100,000 clones, with 15% to 19% as singletons. Sample: PBMCs. The source of these receptors is a young woman in good health and CMV-seronegative. The CDR3 runs from the conserved cysteine through the conserved F or W. The D gene is left open where the match is weak. Size values are once, few and many counts, or a class for expanded clones, and some rows have none.

j_gene: TRBJ1-1
d_gene: TRBD1
v_gene: TRBV7-2
abundance: .
len: 14
CDR3aa: CASSLGTGGPEAFF
CDR3nt: TGTGCCAGCAGCTTAGGGACAGGCGGACCTGAAGCTTTCTTT

j_gene: TRBJ2-5
d_gene: TRBD1
v_gene: TRBV9
abundance: .
len: 16
CDR3aa: CASSGRRQGAQETQYF
CDR3nt: TGTGCCAGCAGCGGGCGAAGACAGGGGGCACAAGAGACCCAGTACTTC

j_gene: TRBJ1-1
d_gene: TRBD1
v_gene: TRBV4-1
abundance: .
len: 14
CDR3aa: CASSQSLTGGLAFF
CDR3nt: TGCGCCAGCAGCCAAAGCCTTACAGGGGGCCTGGCTTTCTTT

j_gene: TRBJ2-5
d_gene: TRBD1
v_gene: TRBV2
abundance: .
len: 14
CDR3aa: CASMLRTGGETQYF
CDR3nt: TGTGCCAGCATGTTACGGACAGGAGGAGAGACCCAGTACTTC

j_gene: TRBJ2-1
d_gene: TRBD2
v_gene: TRBV2
abundance: .
len: 14
CDR3aa: CASSELAGVDEQFF
CDR3nt: TGTGCCAGCAGTGAGCTAGCGGGGGTGGATGAGCAGTTCTTC

j_gene: TRBJ2-1
d_gene: TRBD1
v_gene: TRBV11-2
abundance: once
len: 15
CDR3aa: CASSLSGTGVHEQFF
CDR3nt: TGTGCCAGCAGCCTCAGCGGGACAGGGGTCCATGAGCAGTTCTTC

j_gene: TRBJ1-5
d_gene: .
v_gene: TRBV1
abundance: few
len: 18
CDR3aa: CTSSQERQGSRGNQPQHF
CDR3nt: TGCACCAGCAGCCAAGAGCGACAGGGCAGTAGGGGCAATCAGCCCCAGCATTTT

j_gene: TRBJ2-5
d_gene: TRBD2
v_gene: TRBV19
abundance: few
len: 14
CDR3aa: CASSITLAEETQYF
CDR3nt: TGTGCCAGTAGTATAACCCTAGCGGAAGAGACCCAGTACTTC

j_gene: TRBJ1-5
d_gene: .
v_gene: TRBV28
abundance: .
len: 15
CDR3aa: CASTLRGGSNQPQHF
CDR3nt: TGTGCCAGCACCCTGAGAGGCGGCAGCAATCAGCCCCAGCATTTT

j_gene: TRBJ2-7
d_gene: .
v_gene: TRBV7-2
abundance: .
len: 14
CDR3aa: CASSSAYGRGEQYF
CDR3nt: TGTGCCAGCAGCTCTGCCTACGGACGGGGCGAGCAGTACTTC

j_gene: TRBJ2-5
d_gene: .
v_gene: TRBV19
abundance: few
len: 16
CDR3aa: CASSATLRGRQETQYF
CDR3nt: TGTGCCAGTAGTGCTACCTTACGGGGGAGGCAAGAGACCCAGTACTTC

j_gene: TRBJ2-1
d_gene: .
v_gene: TRBV13
abundance: few
len: 13
CDR3aa: CASSTGLSNEQFF
CDR3nt: TGTGCCAGCAGTACGGGACTCTCGAATGAGCAGTTCTTC

j_gene: TRBJ1-2
d_gene: .
v_gene: TRBV4-3
abundance: .
len: 15
CDR3aa: CASSQGVQGGYGYTF
CDR3nt: TGCGCCAGCAGCCAAGGTGTACAGGGCGGTTATGGCTACACCTTC

j_gene: TRBJ1-2
d_gene: .
v_gene: TRBV4-1
abundance: few
len: 17
CDR3aa: CASSQSGAKTRDYGYTF
CDR3nt: TGCGCCAGCAGCCAATCAGGGGCCAAAACGAGGGACTATGGCTACACCTTC

j_gene: TRBJ2-7
d_gene: TRBD1
v_gene: TRBV13
abundance: .
len: 14
CDR3aa: CASSLEGAAYEQYF
CDR3nt: TGTGCCAGCAGCTTAGAGGGGGCGGCCTACGAGCAGTACTTC

j_gene: TRBJ1-5
d_gene: TRBD1
v_gene: TRBV27
abundance: few
len: 14
CDR3aa: CATPNRGSNQPQHF
CDR3nt: TGTGCCACCCCAAACAGGGGGAGCAATCAGCCCCAGCATTTT

j_gene: TRBJ2-5
d_gene: .
v_gene: TRBV4-3
abundance: .
len: 17
CDR3aa: CASSPQGRGQGWETQYF
CDR3nt: TGCGCCAGCAGCCCCCAGGGGCGGGGGCAAGGCTGGGAGACCCAGTACTTC

j_gene: TRBJ2-7
d_gene: .
v_gene: TRBV2
abundance: few
len: 15
CDR3aa: CASSALVGGSYEQYF
CDR3nt: TGTGCCAGCAGTGCTCTGGTGGGGGGTAGCTACGAGCAGTACTTC

j_gene: TRBJ1-2
d_gene: .
v_gene: TRBV30
abundance: .
len: 15
CDR3aa: CAWSVSRRGDYGYTF
CDR3nt: TGTGCCTGGAGTGTGTCAAGGCGGGGGGACTATGGCTACACCTTC

j_gene: TRBJ1-5
d_gene: TRBD1
v_gene: TRBV25-1
abundance: .
len: 15
CDR3aa: CASSGTAGSNQPQHF
CDR3nt: TGTGCCAGCTCCGGGACAGCGGGTAGCAATCAGCCCCAGCATTTT